This TCR beta chain was observed in a study of regulatory T cells in long-lasting Graves disease. General observations from the study: TCR diversity in persistent Graves' patients was below that of newly diagnosed ones.

Stated time point: newly diagnosed GD, antithyroid drugs for less than 3 months. Researchers made the TCR library from RNA that was extracted from PBMCs. Researchers made TCR beta libraries by using iRepertoire HTBI primers and running Arm-PCR on CDR3 regions. TCRdb independently ran MiXCR on the multiplex PCR reads; one entry per CDR3 protein. The sample lists over 200,000 distinct CDR3 sequences, around 16% occurring once. Concerning this clonotype: The antigen is unknown. This clone may be a read error of a much larger clone one base away. The conserved closing phenylalanine or tryptophan is absent in this CDR3, likely reflecting a read error.

V lost 6 bases and J 0 bases, leaving 9 bases between the germline ends. The CDR3 is 13 residues long. CDR1 is MNHEY, CDR2 SMNVEV, per germline (reference sequence). This clonotype originated in a female donor with Graves disease. The chain couples TRBV27 to TRBJ2-7; D not resolved. Here the sequenced sample was peripheral blood mononuclear cells (PBMCs), taken at new diagnosis, from a patient treated with antithyroid drugs. The CDR3 DNA is TGTGCCAGCAGACGACTGGCCTCCTACGAGCAGTACCTC. Translation gives CASRRLASYEQYL.